The 30 T cell receptor beta chains in this list originate from one sample, sequenced in a study of regulatory T cells in long-lasting Graves disease. Regarding time point: newly diagnosed GD, antithyroid drugs for less than 3 months. With RNA extracted from PBMCs as input, the TCR library was made. The TCR beta library used iRepertoire HTBI primers with Arm-PCR amplification of CDR3. TCRdb reanalysed the multiplex PCR reads using MiXCR and keeps one entry per CDR3 protein. Counted here are around 480,000 distinct CDR3 sequences, roughly 16% occurring once; the ten biggest clones make up around a quarter. The same sample was also used in a study of T cells in Graves' hyperthyroidism and ophthalmopathy.

Here the sequenced sample was peripheral blood mononuclear cells (PBMCs), taken at new diagnosis, from a patient treated with antithyroid drugs. Receptor source: a woman aged 35 to 59 with Graves disease.

The J gene is TRBJ2-3, the V gene TRBV9, with 8 bases matching TRBD2. Germline V CDR1 and CDR2: SGDLS, YYNGEE. J lost 0 bases, V lost 4 bases, and 4 bases had no gene match. The CDR3 is made up of 15 amino acids. As DNA, the CDR3 is TGTGCCAGCAGCACCGGGGGGGGGAGCACAGATACGCAGTATTTT. Amino acids: CASSTGGGSTDTQYF.

This clonotype was found many times. The rearrangement links TRBV6-1 to TRBJ1-2; D perhaps matches TRBD1 (6 bases). V was clipped by 7 bases and J by 4 bases, with 16 bases between them. The CDR3 length is 14 residues. Germline CDR1 MNHNS, CDR2 SASEGT. CDR3 protein: CASTRGGQFYGYTF. In DNA, the CDR3 is TGTGCCAGCACTCGGGGGGGGCAGTTCTATGGCTACACCTTC.

The genes are TRBV5-1 and TRBJ2-1; no clear D gene. CDR1 SGHRS and CDR2 YFSETQ come from the germline V gene. The CDR3 has 14 amino acids. The V and J ends lost 0 bases and 3 bases respectively, with 7 bases between them. CDR3 sequence reads: CASSLDRNYNEQFF. CDR3 DNA: TGCGCCAGCAGCTTGGACCGGAACTACAATGAGCAGTTCTTC. The variable domain in full, with the rest retrieved from reference TRBV5-1 and TRBJ2-1, is KAGVTQTPRYLIKTRGQQVTLSCSPISGHRSVSWYQQTPGQGLQFLFEYFSETQRNKGNFPGRFSGRQFSNSRSEMNVSTLELGDSALYLCASSLDRNYNEQFFGPGTRLTVL.

The table lists this clonotype with a few counts. The chain employs TRBV11-2 and TRBJ1-1; perhaps TRBD1 as D (5 bases). Per germline, CDR1 SGHAT and CDR2 FQNNGV. The CDR3 runs 14 residues. V gave up 10 bases and J gave up 0 bases, with 15 bases separating them. The CDR3, as DNA: TGTGCCACCCGAATCGAAGGGGTGAACACTGAAGCTTTCTTT. Residues: CATRIEGVNTEAFF.

The sample holds many counts of this clonotype. This chain uses TRBV2 with TRBJ2-3; TRBD2 is a possible D gene (6 bases). Germline V gene data show CDR1 as SNHLY and CDR2 as FYNNEI. V lost 7 bases, J lost 0 bases, and 14 bases lay in between. The CDR3 runs to 15 residues. The CDR3 region is CASMVGAGSTDTQYF. For the CDR3, the DNA is TGTGCCAGCATGGTTGGTGCGGGGAGCACAGATACGCAGTATTTT.

This clonotype appeared many times. The genes are TRBV6-9 and TRBJ2-7; TRBD2 agrees at 8 bases. CDR3 length equals 17 residues. The V gene's germline CDR1 is MNHGY and CDR2 SVAAGI. With 3 bases clipped from V and 3 bases from J, the junction kept 13 bases outside the gene matches. The DNA of the CDR3 is TGTGCCAGCAGTTACTCCCGGGTAGCGGGGACCCACTACGAGCAGTACTTC. This translates into CASSYSRVAGTHYEQYF.

The table lists this clonotype with many counts. V gene TRBV6-1 combines with J gene TRBJ1-5, with 7 bases fitting TRBD1. CDR1 MNHNS and CDR2 SASEGT come from the germline V gene. This CDR3 region has 19 residues. The ends lost 3 bases at V and 0 bases at J; junction bases unmatched: 14. As DNA, the CDR3 is TGTGCCAGCAGTGATGTAGGGGGCTTGGGGTTTTATAGCAATCAGCCCCAGCATTTT. Encoded protein: CASSDVGGLGFYSNQPQHF.

The V and J genes are TRBV6-5 and TRBJ2-3, with TRBD1 matching 7 bases. The CDR3 runs 12 residues. V lost 2 bases and J lost 9; bases outside the gene matches: 2. The germline V gene encodes CDR1 MNHEY and CDR2 SVGAGI. The CDR3 DNA follows: TGTGCCAGCAGTTACAGGGGGCGGACGCAGTATTTT. Residues: CASSYRGRTQYF.

This clonotype was detected a few times. The chain links TRBV20-1 to TRBJ1-2; D perhaps matches TRBD1 (6 bases). This CDR3 is 15 amino acids long. Trimming removed 4 bases from V and 2 bases from J, with 17 bases in between. Germline loops: CDR1 DFQATT, CDR2 SNEGSKA (reference sequence). The CDR3 loop reads CSATGTTGTNYGYTF. The CDR3, as DNA: TGCAGTGCTACCGGGACAACGGGGACCAACTATGGCTACACCTTC.

The sample holds many counts of this clonotype. The V call is TRBV10-3, the J call TRBJ1-1; D might be TRBD1 (6 bases). CDR3 length: 13 residues. Germline V CDR1 and CDR2: ENHRY, SYGVKD. Trimming left V 10 bases short and J 3 bases short, with 15 bases between. The CDR3 spells CANRQDFDTEAFF. The CDR3 bases are TGTGCCAATAGACAGGATTTTGACACTGAAGCTTTCTTT.

There are many counts of this clonotype. This chain connects TRBV5-1 to TRBJ2-7, with 7 bases matching TRBD2. This CDR3 comprises 14 residues. Trimming at V came to 0 bases and at J to 3 bases, leaving 3 bases not matched to a gene. Germline CDR1 is SGHRS and CDR2 is YFSETQ. The CDR3 loop is CASSLVPGGYEQYF. The CDR3 DNA follows: TGCGCCAGCAGCTTGGTTCCGGGAGGCTACGAGCAGTACTTC.

This clonotype was seen at least ten times. The rearrangement joins TRBV11-2 to TRBJ1-4; D is unresolved. Looked up from germline, CDR1 is SGHAT and CDR2 is FQNNGV. Trimming took 1 base from V and 6 from J, leaving 9 bases between them. The CDR3 has 14 amino acids. The CDR3 loop reads CASSLGFAYEKLFF. The CDR3 DNA sequence: TGTGCCAGCAGCTTAGGGTTCGCCTATGAAAAACTGTTTTTT.

There are a few counts of this clonotype. This rearrangement joins TRBV12-3 or TRBV12-4 to TRBJ2-2, with 10 bases fitting TRBD2. The ends lost 3 bases at V and 2 bases at J; junction bases unmatched: 3. This CDR3 has 16 amino acids. In DNA, the CDR3 is TGTGCCAGCAGTTTTCAGCGGGGGGGAAACACCGGGGAGCTGTTTTTT. It is translated as CASSFQRGGNTGELFF.

The table lists this clonotype with many counts. The chain couples TRBV20-1 to TRBJ1-2; D unclear. The germline V gene has CDR1 DFQATT and CDR2 SNEGSKA (reference sequence). V lost 3 bases to trimming and J lost 8 bases, with 10 bases between them. This CDR3 spans 11 amino acids. The DNA of the CDR3 is TGCAGTGCTAGGGCCAGCCTCGGCTACACCTTC. Its translation: CSARASLGYTF.

This clonotype was seen repeatedly, ten times or more. The chain combines TRBV2 with TRBJ2-2; no clear D. Per germline, CDR1 SNHLY and CDR2 FYNNEI. Trimming pared 1 base from V and 0 bases from J, leaving 9 bases between. The CDR3 runs to 16 residues. The CDR3 is CASSEENSANTGELFF. The CDR3 DNA reads TGTGCCAGCAGTGAAGAGAACAGCGCGAACACCGGGGAGCTGTTTTTT.

The chain carries TRBV19 and TRBJ1-5; D unclear. The V and J ends lost 4 bases and 0 bases respectively, with 10 bases between them. Germline V CDR1 and CDR2: LNHDA, SQIVND (reference sequence). CDR3 size: 15 residues. The DNA of the CDR3 is TGTGCCAGTAGTAAGTTTCTATATAGCAATCAGCCCCAGCATTTT. Translation: CASSKFLYSNQPQHF.

This clonotype was observed at least ten times. The chain is built from TRBV2 and TRBJ1-2; perhaps TRBD1 as D (6 bases). Germline V gene lookup returns CDR1 SNHLY and CDR2 FYNNEI. V lost 2 bases and J 3 bases, leaving 10 bases between the germline ends. The CDR3 has 14 amino acids. CDR3 sequence reads: CASSEQGNDYGYTF. The CDR3 DNA reads as TGTGCCAGCAGTGAACAGGGGAACGACTATGGCTACACCTTC.

This clonotype was recorded many times. The chain couples TRBV11-2 to TRBJ1-2; D gene ambiguous. The CDR3 runs to 13 residues. Germline loops: CDR1 SGHAT, CDR2 FQNNGV. Trimming removed 5 bases at V and 8 bases at J, with 15 bases between. The CDR3 coding sequence is TGTGCCAGCAGCCTATCCCGGCTGTCGGGCTACACCTTC. This translates into CASSLSRLSGYTF.

Turning to this clonotype: Since a much larger clone is just one base distant, this may be a read error. This sequence joins TRBV10-3 and TRBJ2-2, with D perhaps matching TRBD1 (5 bases). Germline V gene lookup returns CDR1 ENHRY and CDR2 SYGVKD. V was shortened by 2 bases and J by 6 bases, with 16 bases between the two germline ends. CDR3 length: 16 residues. CDR3 DNA: TGTGCCATCAGTGAGGGGCAGGGTCTGCGAGCCGGGGAGCTGTTTTTT. Its translation is CAISEGQGLRAGELFF.

This clonotype was recorded many times. The chain carries TRBV5-1 and TRBJ2-1, with 11 bases matching TRBD1. This CDR3 has 16 amino acids. CDR1 and CDR2 (germline): SGHRS, YFSETQ. Germline trimming cut 3 bases from V and 0 bases from J; bases unmatched to any gene: 2. The CDR3 reads CASSSGQGVSYNEQFF. As DNA, the CDR3 is TGCGCCAGCAGCTCGGGACAGGGGGTCTCCTACAATGAGCAGTTCTTC.

In nucleotides, the CDR3 is TGTGCCAGCAGTTCCTCAGCCGTTTCCTACGAGCAGTACTTC. Translation gives CASSSSAVSYEQYF. V is TRBV27 and J is TRBJ2-7, with unresolved D. V dropped 4 bases and J dropped 1 base, with 11 bases sitting between them. Germline assignment: CDR1 MNHEY and CDR2 SMNVEV (reference sequence). The CDR3 covers 14 residues.

This clonotype was picked up many times. V and J are TRBV2 and TRBJ2-1, with TRBD2 identical over 16 bases. The CDR3 spans 16 residues. V shed 6 bases and J 9 bases; nucleotides not matched to a gene: 8. In germline, CDR1 is SNHLY, CDR2 FYNNEI. The CDR3 nucleotides read TGTGCCAGCAGCGCCGGGACTAGCGGGGGGGCCGGTGAGCAGTTCTTC. The encoded protein is CASSAGTSGGAGEQFF. The whole variable domain, filled in from reference TRBV2 and TRBJ2-1, reads EPEVTQTPSHQVTQMGQEVILRCVPISNHLYFYWYRQILGQKVEFLVSFYNNEISEKSEIFDDQFSVERPDGSNFTLKIRSTKLEDSAMYFCASSAGTSGGAGEQFFGPGTRLTVL.

V is TRBV2 and J is TRBJ2-5; TRBD1 agrees at 7 bases. CDR3 size: 13 residues. Germline V gives CDR1 SNHLY, CDR2 FYNNEI. V lost 7 bases to trimming and J lost 2 bases; unmatched junction nucleotides: 4. CDR3 sequence: CASTPGQQETQYF. The CDR3 DNA reads as TGTGCCAGCACGCCGGGACAGCAAGAGACCCAGTACTTC.

This clonotype has a count of ten or more. The chain carries TRBV7-9 and TRBJ1-2; possibly TRBD1 for D (6 bases). V lost 5 bases and J lost 4, with 17 bases in between. CDR1 is SEHNR and CDR2 is FQNEAQ in the germline V gene (reference sequence). The CDR3 sequence is 15 residues long. CDR3 in DNA: TGTGCCAGCAGCCCGGGGGGCGGGCTGGTCTATGGCTACACCTTC. Its translation: CASSPGGGLVYGYTF.

This clonotype came up many times. At one end, the junction sequence differs from germline, possibly due to a read error. The chain is built from TRBV28 and TRBJ2-6; 9 positions agree with TRBD1. CDR3 length equals 17 residues. The germline V gene has CDR1 MDHEN and CDR2 SYDVKM. Here the CDR3 reads CATSPGTGRSGANVLTF. CDR3 bases: TGTGCCACCAGTCCCGGGACAGGGCGCTCTGGGGCCAACGTCCTGACTTTC.

The chain is built from TRBV10-3 and TRBJ1-5; no definite D call. V shed 8 bases and J shed 2 bases, with 7 bases lying between them. CDR1 is ENHRY and CDR2 is SYGVKD in the germline V gene. The CDR3 contains 12 residues. CDR3 in amino acids: CAIGSGNQPQHF. The CDR3 DNA reads as TGTGCCATCGGCAGTGGCAATCAGCCCCAGCATTTT.

This clonotype was detected many times. This rearrangement joins TRBV11-2 to TRBJ1-5; 9 positions agree with TRBD1. Per germline, CDR1 SGHAT and CDR2 FQNNGV. CDR3 length: 15 amino acids. The junction had 7 bases not matched to a gene; V was cut back by 5 bases and J by 5 bases. CDR3: CASSVSGTGYQPQHF. CDR3 nucleotide sequence: TGTGCCAGCAGCGTCTCCGGGACAGGGTATCAGCCCCAGCATTTT.

This clonotype was found a few times. The chain uses TRBV5-5 and TRBJ1-1, with D perhaps TRBD1 (5 bases). This CDR3 contains 16 residues. Germline CDR1 is SGHKS and CDR2 is YYEKEE (reference sequence). The V end was cut by 4 bases, the J end by 0 bases, with 16 bases between. The CDR3 DNA is TGTGCCAGCAGCCCTATACCGGGACTTTTGAACACTGAAGCTTTCTTT. Translation: CASSPIPGLLNTEAFF.

At least ten counts were recorded for this clonotype. The chain combines TRBV12-3 or TRBV12-4 with TRBJ2-3, with 7 bases identical to TRBD2. After removal of 5 bases from V and 2 bases from J, the junction contained 4 bases not matched to a gene. This CDR3 has 14 residues. The CDR3 here is CASSPSGATDTQYF. The CDR3 DNA reads as TGTGCCAGCAGTCCCAGCGGGGCCACAGATACGCAGTATTTT.

This clonotype has ten or more counts. The chain uses TRBV19 and TRBJ1-1; 12 bases are shared with TRBD1. The CDR3 consists of 17 residues. CDR1 is LNHDA, CDR2 SQIVND, per germline (reference sequence). V lost 6 bases, J lost 4 bases, and 12 bases stayed unmatched. CDR3: CASSLHPGQGAFTEAFF. The CDR3 coding sequence is TGTGCCAGTAGCCTTCACCCGGGACAGGGGGCGTTCACTGAAGCTTTCTTT.